These T cell receptor beta chains were read from a single sample in a study of control samples from healthy donors and cancer patients. Clones were read by immunoSEQ multiplex PCR, and TCRdb kept only the in-frame ones, dropping some. This sample has 55,000 to 90,000 clones; over 75% occur once, and the top ten carry about 26%. Sequences were obtained from blood. Receptors originate from a man between 50 and 59 years old in good health. Both conserved end residues are part of each CDR3. D genes are given only for firm matches. Clone size is shown for a subset of rows, as once, few, many or a class of expanded clone.

v_gene,abundance,d_gene,j_gene,CDR3nt,CDR3aa
TRBV28,NA,NA,TRBJ2-7,TGTGCCAGCAGTTTATGGGCGGCCCTCTCCTACGAGCAGTACTTC,CASSLWAALSYEQYF
TRBV30,NA,NA,TRBJ1-4,TGTGCCTGGACTCAAAGGGGGGGGATTCGAAAACTGTTTTTT,CAWTQRGGIRKLFF
TRBV29-1,few,TRBD2,TRBJ2-7,TGCAGCGTTGAACGGACTAGCGGGCACGAGCAGTACTTC,CSVERTSGHEQYF
TRBV7-8,NA,TRBD1,TRBJ1-1,TGTGCCAGCAGCGGGGGACAGGGCCTTCGCACTGAAGCTTTCTTT,CASSGGQGLRTEAFF
TRBV7-9,few,NA,TRBJ2-7,TGTGCCAGCAGGGACGGACGCTCCTACGAGCAGTACTTC,CASRDGRSYEQYF
TRBV6-5,few,NA,TRBJ1-6,TGTGCCAGCAGACCTCGGAACACCAATTCACCCCTCCACTTT,CASRPRNTNSPLHF
TRBV9,once,NA,TRBJ1-4,TGTGCCAGCAGCGAGTGGGGGGCCCCGGGTAGTGAAAAACTGTTTTTT,CASSEWGAPGSEKLFF
TRBV6-5,NA,TRBD1,TRBJ2-5,TGTGCCAGCAGGAGGACAGGGGAAGAGACCCAGTACTTC,CASRRTGEETQYF
TRBV3-1/TRBV3-2,few,TRBD1,TRBJ1-6,TGTGCCAGCAGCCAAGAGGGGGGACAGGGGAATTCACCCCTCCACTTT,CASSQEGGQGNSPLHF
TRBV15,NA,NA,TRBJ2-7,TGTGCCACCAGCAGTACTACGGGACCCTTAAGCTCCTACGAGCAGTACTTC,CATSSTTGPLSSYEQYF
TRBV6-5,NA,TRBD1,TRBJ1-2,TGTGCCAGCAGAGATCCGACAGGGCAGGGCTACACCTTC,CASRDPTGQGYTF
TRBV30,NA,NA,TRBJ2-1,TGTGCCTGGAGTGTACAGAGTGAGCAGTTCTTC,CAWSVQSEQFF
TRBV15,NA,NA,TRBJ1-4,TGTGCCACCAGCAGAGACGGGCAGGGAAATGAAAAACTGTTTTTT,CATSRDGQGNEKLFF
TRBV7-7,NA,NA,TRBJ2-1,TGTGCCAGCAGCCCAGGGGTGAGTGGCAATGAGCAGTTCTTC,CASSPGVSGNEQFF
TRBV30,NA,NA,TRBJ2-2,TGTGCCTGGGGACAAGCCGGGGAGCTGTTTTTT,CAWGQAGELFF
TRBV28,once,TRBD1,TRBJ1-5,TGTGCCAGCAGGATGAGTGGACAGGGCTACCAGCCCCAGCATTTT,CASRMSGQGYQPQHF
TRBV6-5,NA,NA,TRBJ1-5,TGTGCCAGCAGCGAGGTCAGGGGTCGCCAGCCCCAGCATTTT,CASSEVRGRQPQHF
TRBV18,NA,TRBD2,TRBJ2-7,TGTGCCAGCTCGGCCGGGACTATCTACGAGCAGTACTTC,CASSAGTIYEQYF
TRBV6-5,NA,TRBD1,TRBJ1-2,TGTGCCAGCAGTACCACAGGGGGCTTTGGCTACACCTTC,CASSTTGGFGYTF
TRBV5-3,NA,TRBD1,TRBJ1-1,TGTGCCAGAAGCTTGGACGGACAGGGAGGGACTGAAGCTTTCTTT,CARSLDGQGGTEAFF
TRBV9,NA,NA,TRBJ2-1,TGTGCCAGCAGCGATGGGACCTTGGGGGACAATGAGCAGTTCTTC,CASSDGTLGDNEQFF
TRBV6-2/TRBV6-3,NA,NA,TRBJ1-3,TGTGCCAGCAGTTACTCGACTCTCAGCTCTGGAAACACCATATATTTT,CASSYSTLSSGNTIYF
TRBV12-3/TRBV12-4,NA,NA,TRBJ1-1,TGTGCCAGCAGCCCAACGGACAGAATTGAAGCTTTCTTT,CASSPTDRIEAFF
TRBV6-1,NA,NA,TRBJ1-2,TGTGCCAGCAGTGAAGTAGGGGGTAGCTACACCTTC,CASSEVGGSYTF
TRBV12-3/TRBV12-4,NA,NA,TRBJ1-2,TGTGCCAGCAGTTTAGCCTTCAACTATGGCTACACCTTC,CASSLAFNYGYTF
TRBV6-2/TRBV6-3,NA,NA,TRBJ2-7,TGTGCCAGCAGCCAACGACAGGCGGGGGAGCAGTACTTC,CASSQRQAGEQYF
TRBV10-1,NA,NA,TRBJ2-5,TGCGCCAGCAGTGGGAGGGCAAAAGAGACCCAGTACTTC,CASSGRAKETQYF
TRBV6-6,NA,TRBD2,TRBJ2-3,TGTGCCAGCAGTCGCAGGACTAGCGGGGGACCCTCAAGGGGCACAGATACGCAGTATTTT,CASSRRTSGGPSRGTDTQYF
TRBV2,NA,NA,TRBJ2-1,TGTGCCAGCATGCAAAGTGAGCAGTTCTTC,CASMQSEQFF
TRBV14,NA,NA,TRBJ1-1,TGTGCCAGCAGCCAAGGGTTGGTACCGAACACTGAAGCTTTCTTT,CASSQGLVPNTEAFF
TRBV7-3,NA,TRBD2,TRBJ2-1,TGTGCCAGCAGCTTAATCGGGACTAGCTCCTACAATGAGCAGTTCTTC,CASSLIGTSSYNEQFF
TRBV30,NA,NA,TRBJ1-1,TGTGCCTGGAGGGCGTGGGGTTCTGAAGCTTTCTTT,CAWRAWGSEAFF
TRBV6-4,few,NA,TRBJ1-1,TGTGCCAGCAGTGACTCGAGTCGGGGGACTGAAGCTTTCTTT,CASSDSSRGTEAFF
TRBV6-2/TRBV6-3,NA,NA,TRBJ1-2,TGTGCCAGCAGTTACGGGGGGCCGCCTTATGGCTACACCTTC,CASSYGGPPYGYTF
TRBV7-9,NA,TRBD2,TRBJ2-1,TGTGCCAGCAGCTCTAGCGGGTTGGAGCAGTTCTTC,CASSSSGLEQFF
TRBV24-1,NA,NA,TRBJ2-1,TGTGCCACCAGTGACCAGGGGAACAATGAGCAGTTCTTC,CATSDQGNNEQFF
TRBV29-1,NA,NA,TRBJ2-7,TGCAGCGTCAGAGTCCCTCCCTACGAGCAGTACTTC,CSVRVPPYEQYF
TRBV9,NA,NA,TRBJ1-1,TGTGCCAGCAGCGGGCCAGGGGACACTGAAGCTTTCTTT,CASSGPGDTEAFF
TRBV15,NA,NA,TRBJ1-1,TGTGCCACCAGCAGAGATGCCGGCGGCCCTGGGGAAGCTTTCTTT,CATSRDAGGPGEAFF
TRBV5-1,NA,TRBD2,TRBJ2-5,TGCGCCAGCAGCTCCCGATCGGGGGAAGCGGGAGGGAAAGAGACCCAGTACTTC,CASSSRSGEAGGKETQYF
TRBV19,once,NA,TRBJ2-5,TGTGCCAGTAGTATGGAGGGTGGCGAGACCCAGTACTTC,CASSMEGGETQYF